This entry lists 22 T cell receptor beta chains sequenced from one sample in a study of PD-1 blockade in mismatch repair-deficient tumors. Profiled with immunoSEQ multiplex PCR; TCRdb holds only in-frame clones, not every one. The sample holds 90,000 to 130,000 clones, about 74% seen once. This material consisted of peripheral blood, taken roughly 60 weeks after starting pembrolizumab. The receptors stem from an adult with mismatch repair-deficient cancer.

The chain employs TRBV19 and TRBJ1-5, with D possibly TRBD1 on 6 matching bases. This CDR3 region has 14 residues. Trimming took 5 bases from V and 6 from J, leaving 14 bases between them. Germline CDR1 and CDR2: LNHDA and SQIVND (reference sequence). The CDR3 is CASSETGYRQPQHF. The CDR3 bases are TGTGCCAGTAGTGAAACAGGGTATCGTCAGCCCCAGCATTTT. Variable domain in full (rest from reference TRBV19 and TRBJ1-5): DGGITQSPKYLFRKEGQNVTLSCEQNLNHDAMYWYRQDPGQGLRLIYYSQIVNDFQKGDIAEGYSVSREKKESFPLTVTSAQKNPTAFYLCASSETGYRQPQHFGDGTRLSIL.

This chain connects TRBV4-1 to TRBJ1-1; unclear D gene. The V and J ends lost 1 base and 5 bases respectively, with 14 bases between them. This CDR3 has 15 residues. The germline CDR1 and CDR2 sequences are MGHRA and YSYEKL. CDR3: CASSQVGPGWTEAFF. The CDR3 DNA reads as TGCGCCAGCAGCCAAGTTGGACCGGGGTGGACTGAAGCTTTCTTT.

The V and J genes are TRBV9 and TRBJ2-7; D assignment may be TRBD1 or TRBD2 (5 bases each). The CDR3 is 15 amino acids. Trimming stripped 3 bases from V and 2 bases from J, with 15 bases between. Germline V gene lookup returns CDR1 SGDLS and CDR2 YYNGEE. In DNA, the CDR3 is TGTGCCAGCAGCGGGGGGACCTACCTCCCCTACGAGCAGTACTTC. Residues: CASSGGTYLPYEQYF.

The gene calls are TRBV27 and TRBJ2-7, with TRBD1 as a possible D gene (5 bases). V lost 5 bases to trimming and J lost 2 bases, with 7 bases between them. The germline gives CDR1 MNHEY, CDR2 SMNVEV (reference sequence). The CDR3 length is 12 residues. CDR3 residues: CASSDSTYEQYF. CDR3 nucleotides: TGTGCCAGCAGTGACAGTACCTACGAGCAGTACTTC.

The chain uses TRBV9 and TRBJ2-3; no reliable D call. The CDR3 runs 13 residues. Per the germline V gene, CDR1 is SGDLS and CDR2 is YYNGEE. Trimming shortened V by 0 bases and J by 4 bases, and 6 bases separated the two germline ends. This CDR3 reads CASSVDGADTQYF. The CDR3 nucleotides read TGTGCCAGCAGCGTAGATGGTGCAGATACGCAGTATTTT.

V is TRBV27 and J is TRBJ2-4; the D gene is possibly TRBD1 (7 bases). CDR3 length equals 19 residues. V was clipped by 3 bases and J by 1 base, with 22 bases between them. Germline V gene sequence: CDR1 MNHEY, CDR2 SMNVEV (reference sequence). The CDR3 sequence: CASSLGRGWRDPAKNIQYF. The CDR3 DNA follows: TGTGCCAGCAGTTTGGGCAGGGGGTGGCGGGATCCGGCCAAAAACATTCAGTACTTC.

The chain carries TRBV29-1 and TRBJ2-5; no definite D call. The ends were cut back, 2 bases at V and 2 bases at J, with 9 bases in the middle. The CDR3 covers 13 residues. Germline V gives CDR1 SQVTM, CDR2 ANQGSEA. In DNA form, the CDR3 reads TGCAGCGTTGAACGACTCTTTCAAGAGACCCAGTACTTC. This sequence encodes CSVERLFQETQYF.

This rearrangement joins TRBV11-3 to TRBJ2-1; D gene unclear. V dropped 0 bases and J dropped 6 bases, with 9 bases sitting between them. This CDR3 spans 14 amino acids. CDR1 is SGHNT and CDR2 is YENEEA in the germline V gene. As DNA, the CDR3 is TGTGCCAGCAGCTTAGAAGGTGAGGTCAATGAGCAGTTCTTC. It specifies CASSLEGEVNEQFF.

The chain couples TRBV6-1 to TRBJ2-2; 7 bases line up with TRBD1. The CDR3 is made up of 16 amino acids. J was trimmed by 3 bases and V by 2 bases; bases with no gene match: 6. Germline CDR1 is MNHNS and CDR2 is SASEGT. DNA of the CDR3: TGTGCCAGCAGTGAAACAGGGGTGAAGGACACCGGGGAGCTGTTTTTT. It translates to CASSETGVKDTGELFF.

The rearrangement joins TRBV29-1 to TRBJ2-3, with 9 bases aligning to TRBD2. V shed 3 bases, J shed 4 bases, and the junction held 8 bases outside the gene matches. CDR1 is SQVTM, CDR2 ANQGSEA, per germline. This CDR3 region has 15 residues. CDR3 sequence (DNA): TGCAGCGTTGATGGGCGGGAGGGCCCCGCAGATACGCAGTATTTT. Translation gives CSVDGREGPADTQYF.

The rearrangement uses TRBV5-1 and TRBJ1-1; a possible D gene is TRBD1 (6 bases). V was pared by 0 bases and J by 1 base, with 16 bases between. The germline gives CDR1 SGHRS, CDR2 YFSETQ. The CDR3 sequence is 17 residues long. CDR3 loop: CASSLGPRSGANTEAFF. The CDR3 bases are TGCGCCAGCAGCTTGGGGCCTCGTTCAGGGGCGAACACTGAAGCTTTCTTT.

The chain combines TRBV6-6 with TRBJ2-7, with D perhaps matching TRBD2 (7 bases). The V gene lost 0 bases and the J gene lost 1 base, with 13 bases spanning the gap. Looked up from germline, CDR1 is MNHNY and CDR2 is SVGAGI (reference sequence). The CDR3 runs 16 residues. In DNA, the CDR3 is TGTGCCAGCAGTTACTCCCTTAGGGGGGGTTCCTACGAGCAGTACTTC. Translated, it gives CASSYSLRGGSYEQYF.

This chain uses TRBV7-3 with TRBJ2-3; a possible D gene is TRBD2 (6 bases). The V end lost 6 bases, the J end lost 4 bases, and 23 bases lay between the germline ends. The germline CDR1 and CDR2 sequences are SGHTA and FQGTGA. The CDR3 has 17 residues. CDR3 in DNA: TGTGCCAGCAGACCCTACAGGACGGCGGGAAAGGCAGATACGCAGTATTTT. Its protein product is CASRPYRTAGKADTQYF.

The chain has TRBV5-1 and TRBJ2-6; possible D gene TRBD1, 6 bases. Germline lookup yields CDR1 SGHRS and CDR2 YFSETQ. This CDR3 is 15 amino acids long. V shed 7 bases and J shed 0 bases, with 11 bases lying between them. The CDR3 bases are TGCGCCAGCGGCAGGGGTAACTCTGGGGCCAACGTCCTGACTTTC. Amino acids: CASGRGNSGANVLTF.

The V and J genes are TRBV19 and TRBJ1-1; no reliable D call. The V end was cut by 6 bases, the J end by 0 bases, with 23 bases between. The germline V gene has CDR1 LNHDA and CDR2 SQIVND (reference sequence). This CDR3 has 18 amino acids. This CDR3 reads CASSGHRPGHPMNTEAFF. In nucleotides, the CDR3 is TGTGCCAGTAGCGGCCACAGACCTGGGCATCCCATGAACACTGAAGCTTTCTTT.

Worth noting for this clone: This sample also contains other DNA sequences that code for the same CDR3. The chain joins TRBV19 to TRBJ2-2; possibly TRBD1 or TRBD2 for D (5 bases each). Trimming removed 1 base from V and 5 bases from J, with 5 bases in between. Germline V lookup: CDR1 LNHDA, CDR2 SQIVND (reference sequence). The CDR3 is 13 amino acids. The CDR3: CASSIGGTGELFF. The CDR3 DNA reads TGTGCCAGTAGTATAGGGGGGACCGGGGAGCTGTTTTTT.

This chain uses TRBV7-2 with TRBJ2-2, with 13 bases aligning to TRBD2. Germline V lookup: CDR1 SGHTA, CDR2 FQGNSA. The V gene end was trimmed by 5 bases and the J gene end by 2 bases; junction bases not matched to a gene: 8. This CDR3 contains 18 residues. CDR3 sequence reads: CASSPRTSGSINTGELFF. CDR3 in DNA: TGTGCCAGCAGCCCTCGGACTAGCGGGAGTATCAACACCGGGGAGCTGTTTTTT.

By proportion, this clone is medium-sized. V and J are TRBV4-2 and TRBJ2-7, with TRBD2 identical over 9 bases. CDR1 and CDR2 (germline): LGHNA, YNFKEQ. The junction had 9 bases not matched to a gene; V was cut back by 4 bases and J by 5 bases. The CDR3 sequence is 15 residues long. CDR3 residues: CASSPGAGGGDEQYF. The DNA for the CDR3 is TGTGCCAGCAGCCCCGGAGCGGGAGGAGGAGACGAGCAGTACTTC.

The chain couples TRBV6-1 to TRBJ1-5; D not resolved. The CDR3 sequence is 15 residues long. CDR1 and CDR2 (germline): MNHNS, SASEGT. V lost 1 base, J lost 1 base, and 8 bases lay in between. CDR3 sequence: CASSEGLLSNQPQHF. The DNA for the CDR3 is TGTGCCAGCAGTGAAGGTCTTCTAAGCAATCAGCCCCAGCATTTT.

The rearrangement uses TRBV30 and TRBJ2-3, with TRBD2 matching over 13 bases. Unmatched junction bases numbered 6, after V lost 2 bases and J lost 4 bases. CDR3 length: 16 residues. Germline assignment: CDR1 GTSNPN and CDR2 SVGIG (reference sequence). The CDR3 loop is CAWSPPGLAGSDTQYF. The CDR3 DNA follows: TGTGCCTGGAGTCCACCGGGACTAGCGGGATCAGATACGCAGTATTTT.

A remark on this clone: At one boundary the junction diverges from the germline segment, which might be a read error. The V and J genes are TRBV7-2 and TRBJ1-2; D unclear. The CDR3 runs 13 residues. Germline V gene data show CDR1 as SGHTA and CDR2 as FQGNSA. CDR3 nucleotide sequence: TGTGCCAGCAGCGTAGCAGGTATTAGTGGCTACACCTTC. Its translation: CASSVAGISGYTF.

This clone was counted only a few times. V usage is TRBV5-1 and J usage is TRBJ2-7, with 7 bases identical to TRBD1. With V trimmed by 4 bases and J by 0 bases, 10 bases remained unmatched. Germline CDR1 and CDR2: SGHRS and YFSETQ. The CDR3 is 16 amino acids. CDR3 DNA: TGCGCCAGCAGCCCAGGGACAGACCCAAGCTCCTACGAGCAGTACTTC. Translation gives CASSPGTDPSSYEQYF.